This TCR beta chain was documented in a study of control samples from healthy donors and cancer patients (TCRdb year 2020). CDR3 length: 15 amino acids, cysteine to phenylalanine. This entry keeps only the CDR3 DNA: 45 bases, framed from base 1. Trimming at the junction amounts to 2 bases on V and 0 bases on J, and the germline ends lie 7 bases apart. CDR1 and CDR2 are read off the germline V gene (reference sequence) as SEHNR and FQNEAQ. The protocol used for the library was the immunoSEQ multiplex PCR assay. In TCRdb, the immuneACCESS table is reduced to in-frame sequences with V and J assigned. These tables do not hold every clone; where another copy was compared, an unresolved V gene accounts for under half, and the others remain unexplained. Recorded for this sample are 50,000 to 75,000 clones; 70% to 90% of them occurred a single time. The ten largest clones represent 4.5% to 7% of the sample.

For this clone: Its specific antigen is unknown. Base quality data are lacking; no much larger clone is found one base away.

Material for sequencing was blood. The source of this sequence is a man aged 40-50 years in good health. The chain employs TRBV7-9 and TRBJ2-2; the D gene cannot be named for sure. The nucleotide sequence reads as follows: TGTGCCAGCAGCTTAACTACACCGAACACCGGGGAGCTGTTTTTT. This encodes CASSLTTPNTGELFF.